These 32 T cell receptor beta chains were all obtained from the same sample, sequenced in a study of cytomegalovirus exposure and HLA in healthy donors. Repertoires were generated with immunoSEQ multiplex PCR, while TCRdb's copy carries only in-frame clones and drops some. The data contain about 73,000 clones, 90% to 95% of them singletons. The material sequenced was PBMCs. These receptor sequences come from a woman under 30 in good health and CMV-seropositive.

The V gene is TRBV29-1, the J gene TRBJ2-3, with TRBD1 matching 7 bases. Unmatched junction bases numbered 10, after V lost 7 bases and J lost 0 bases. The CDR3 is made up of 15 amino acids. CDR1 and CDR2 from the germline V gene are SQVTM and ANQGSEA. The CDR3 coding sequence is TGCAGCGAACGACAGGGAAGGTATAGCACAGATACGCAGTATTTT. Its protein product is CSERQGRYSTDTQYF.

The gene calls are TRBV19 and TRBJ2-1; 7 bases match TRBD1. CDR3 length: 15 residues. Germline CDR1 reads LNHDA; CDR2 reads SQIVND (reference sequence). The junction had 10 bases not matched to a gene; V was cut back by 7 bases and J by 4 bases. The chain's CDR3 is CASMGPGTAYNEQFF. DNA of the CDR3: TGTGCCAGTATGGGCCCCGGGACAGCTTACAATGAGCAGTTCTTC.

Regarding this clone: One junction end disagrees with the germline gene, perhaps due to a read error. This chain connects TRBV7-7 to TRBJ2-7, with a possible D match to TRBD2 (7 bases). This CDR3 comprises 17 residues. CDR1 and CDR2 (germline): SSHAT, FNYEAQ (reference sequence). This CDR3 is CASSCGEGGNYSYEQYF. CDR3 sequence (DNA): TGTGCTAGCAGCTGCGGGGAGGGGGGTAACTACTCCTACGAGCAGTACTTC.

V is TRBV4-1 and J is TRBJ1-1; 9 bases are shared with TRBD1. Per germline, CDR1 MGHRA and CDR2 YSYEKL. This CDR3 spans 17 amino acids. V shed 5 bases and J 0 bases; nucleotides not matched to a gene: 10. The CDR3 region is CASSKTDRGVLNTEAFF. The CDR3 DNA reads TGCGCCAGCAGCAAAACTGACAGGGGGGTCCTGAACACTGAAGCTTTCTTT.

The DNA of the CDR3 is TGTGCCAGTAGAACACTGGAGGGATTGGACTATGGCTACACCTTC. Translating gives CASRTLEGLDYGYTF. V is TRBV19 and J is TRBJ1-2; unclear D gene. CDR1 and CDR2 from the germline V gene are LNHDA and SQIVND (reference sequence). This CDR3 spans 15 amino acids. With 6 bases removed from V and 3 bases from J, the gap between germline ends came to 17 bases.

This clone was seen once. The CDR3 reads CASRAGGGTGELFF. The CDR3 DNA reads TGTGCCAGCAGGGCGGGGGGCGGAACCGGGGAGCTGTTTTTT. The chain uses TRBV6-5 and TRBJ2-2, with 8 bases fitting TRBD2. This CDR3 has 14 residues. Germline V gene sequence: CDR1 MNHEY, CDR2 SVGAGI. V shed 6 bases, J shed 5 bases, and the junction held 5 bases outside the gene matches.

The chain has TRBV6-5 and TRBJ2-1; 13 nucleotides align to TRBD2. Germline-derived CDR1 and CDR2 are MNHEY and SVGAGI. The CDR3 runs 15 residues. Germline trimming cut 2 bases from V and 10 bases from J; bases unmatched to any gene: 5. The CDR3 reads CASSYGLAGVREQFF. The CDR3 bases are TGTGCCAGCAGTTACGGACTAGCGGGAGTTAGAGAGCAGTTCTTC.

The CDR3, as DNA: TGTGCCAGCAGTGACAGAGCGGGGGGGGCCACAGATACGCAGTATTTT. It codes for CASSDRAGGATDTQYF. The V gene is TRBV6-4, the J gene TRBJ2-3, with 10 bases that match TRBD2. Germline V gives CDR1 MRHNA, CDR2 SNTAGT. Unmatched junction bases numbered 4, after V lost 2 bases and J lost 2 bases. The CDR3 consists of 16 residues.

The table lists this clone with a count of one. This rearrangement joins TRBV5-1 to TRBJ1-2; D remains unclear. The length of the CDR3 is 16 residues. The germline V gene encodes CDR1 SGHRS and CDR2 YFSETQ. Trimming shortened V by 0 bases and J by 8 bases, and 20 bases separated the two germline ends. Written as DNA, the CDR3 is TGCGCCAGCAGCTTGGCCAGTCTCCAGGACCCGGGGGGCTACACCTTC. It encodes CASSLASLQDPGGYTF. Full variable domain (missing parts from reference TRBV5-1 and TRBJ1-2): KAGVTQTPRYLIKTRGQQVTLSCSPISGHRSVSWYQQTPGQGLQFLFEYFSETQRNKGNFPGRFSGRQFSNSRSEMNVSTLELGDSALYLCASSLASLQDPGGYTFGSGTRLTVV.

The chain recombines TRBV10-3 with TRBJ2-1, with 13 bases identical to TRBD2. V lost 6 bases to trimming and J lost 10 bases; unmatched junction nucleotides: 12. The CDR3 spans 16 residues. Looked up from germline, CDR1 is ENHRY and CDR2 is SYGVKD. CDR3 DNA: TGTGCCATCAGGGGACTAGCGGGACCAGGGGGGGGAGAGCAGTTCTTC. Protein: CAIRGLAGPGGGEQFF.

The CDR3, as DNA: TGTGCCAGCACAAAAACCGGGACAAGAAACACCGGGGAGCTGTTTTTT. It yields the protein CASTKTGTRNTGELFF. The rearrangement links TRBV27 to TRBJ2-2, with D maybe TRBD1 (6 bases). V lost 7 bases, J lost 2 bases, and 17 bases lay in between. This CDR3 spans 16 amino acids. Germline assignment: CDR1 MNHEY and CDR2 SMNVEV (reference sequence).

The chain joins TRBV19 to TRBJ1-5; D perhaps matches TRBD1 (6 bases). Looked up from germline, CDR1 is LNHDA and CDR2 is SQIVND (reference sequence). The CDR3 is 15 amino acids. Trimming took off 3 bases at V and 3 bases at J, with 12 bases between the two ends. The CDR3: CASSISGQINQPQHF. The CDR3 DNA is TGTGCCAGTAGTATCTCCGGACAGATCAATCAGCCCCAGCATTTT.

V and J are TRBV6-1 and TRBJ1-5; 7 bases line up with TRBD1. This CDR3 is 15 amino acids long. Germline V gene sequence: CDR1 MNHNS, CDR2 SASEGT. Trimming removed 6 bases from V and 5 bases from J; junction bases left unmatched: 10. The chain's CDR3 is CASSLGQSRDQPQHF. CDR3 DNA sequence: TGTGCCAGCAGCCTGGGACAGAGTCGGGATCAGCCCCAGCATTTT.

This clone has only a few counts. The rearrangement uses TRBV19 and TRBJ2-2; 10 bases line up with TRBD2. This CDR3 region has 15 residues. The germline gives CDR1 LNHDA, CDR2 SQIVND (reference sequence). The J segment lost 5 bases and the V segment lost 6 bases, leaving 6 bases of the junction unmatched. The CDR3: CASSKRGGKTGELFF. The CDR3 DNA is TGTGCCAGTAGCAAGCGGGGGGGAAAAACCGGGGAGCTGTTTTTT.

This chain joins TRBV2 and TRBJ2-3; D is possibly TRBD1 (6 bases). This CDR3 has 14 amino acids. CDR1 is SNHLY, CDR2 FYNNEI, per germline. The ends were cut back, 6 bases at V and 3 bases at J, with 13 bases in the middle. CDR3 protein: CASSQGPGTDTQYF. The CDR3 nucleotides read TGTGCCAGCAGCCAGGGGCCTGGGACAGATACGCAGTATTTT.

This rearrangement joins TRBV11-2 to TRBJ2-2; the D is unclear. There are 13 residues in the CDR3. The V end was cut by 1 base, the J end by 5 bases, with 5 bases between. From germline, CDR1 is SGHAT and CDR2 FQNNGV. The CDR3 here is CASSLAGTGELFF. The CDR3 bases are TGTGCCAGCAGCTTAGCCGGGACCGGGGAGCTGTTTTTT.

The J gene is TRBJ1-3, the V gene TRBV4-1; no clear D gene. V lost 0 bases and J 7 bases, leaving 10 bases between the germline ends. From germline, CDR1 is MGHRA and CDR2 YSYEKL. The CDR3 consists of 14 residues. CDR3 bases: TGCGCCAGCAGCCAAGAAGCCCCCGGGAACACCATATATTTT. Protein: CASSQEAPGNTIYF.

This chain joins TRBV11-2 and TRBJ2-1; no firm D call. Germline lookup yields CDR1 SGHAT and CDR2 FQNNGV. Trimming stripped 2 bases from V and 5 bases from J, with 4 bases between. This CDR3 spans 12 amino acids. The CDR3 nucleotides read TGTGCCAGCAGCTTATTCAACAATGAGCAGTTCTTC. Its protein product is CASSLFNNEQFF.

This chain connects TRBV6-1 to TRBJ1-2; D is possibly TRBD1 (6 bases). The CDR3 length is 15 residues. Trimming took off 2 bases at V and 0 bases at J, with 10 bases between the two ends. Germline values: CDR1 MNHNS, CDR2 SASEGT. CDR3 residues: CASSESGQSNYGYTF. The CDR3 coding sequence is TGTGCCAGCAGTGAAAGTGGACAGTCTAACTATGGCTACACCTTC.

The chain carries TRBV13 and TRBJ2-7; 14 bases match TRBD2. Germline loops: CDR1 PRHDT, CDR2 FYEKMQ (reference sequence). The CDR3 contains 19 residues. Trimming removed 5 bases from V and 6 bases from J; junction bases left unmatched: 18. CDR3 protein: CASSPYPRTSGRKLGEQYF. The DNA for the CDR3 is TGTGCCAGCAGCCCCTACCCTAGGACTAGCGGGAGGAAGTTGGGCGAGCAGTACTTC.

The chain is built from TRBV6-1 and TRBJ2-7; D gene ambiguous. The V and J ends lost 6 bases and 1 base respectively, with 16 bases between them. CDR1 and CDR2 from the germline V gene are MNHNS and SASEGT. The CDR3 has 15 residues. The CDR3 loop reads CASSLLSEMSYEQYF. CDR3 DNA sequence: TGTGCCAGCAGCCTACTCAGCGAGATGTCCTACGAGCAGTACTTC.

The rearrangement links TRBV4-1 to TRBJ2-7; 11 positions agree with TRBD1. Germline V gene lookup returns CDR1 MGHRA and CDR2 YSYEKL. Trimming removed 0 bases from V and 4 bases from J; junction bases left unmatched: 2. The CDR3 covers 15 residues. In nucleotides, the CDR3 is TGCGCCAGCAGCCAAGAACGGGACAGGGGGTACGAGCAGTACTTC. As protein: CASSQERDRGYEQYF.

V usage is TRBV5-4 and J usage is TRBJ2-3; D is unclear. This CDR3 is 15 amino acids long. Trimming removed 0 bases from V and 2 bases from J, with 10 bases in between. The germline gives CDR1 SGHNT, CDR2 YYREEE (reference sequence). This chain's CDR3 is CASSLDRKYTDTQYF. The CDR3 nucleotides are TGTGCCAGCAGCTTGGACAGAAAATACACAGATACGCAGTATTTT.

In this sample, this clone turned up once. The chain has TRBV4-3 and TRBJ2-1; 7 bases fit TRBD1. This CDR3 region has 19 residues. The J segment lost 0 bases and the V segment lost 0 bases, leaving 11 bases of the junction unmatched. Germline V CDR1 and CDR2: LGHNA, YSLEER. In DNA form, the CDR3 reads TGCGCCAGCAGCCAAGATCGGTTAGTTAGGGGGCTCTCCTACAATGAGCAGTTCTTC. Its translation is CASSQDRLVRGLSYNEQFF.

The CDR3, as DNA: TGTGCCAGCAGTCAGATGGGCCAGTTGGCTTTCTTT. It codes for CASSQMGQLAFF. The rearrangement links TRBV5-6 to TRBJ1-1; D not certain. Germline V CDR1 and CDR2: SGHDT, YYEEEE. The CDR3 runs to 12 residues. Trimming shortened V by 5 bases and J by 11 bases, and 16 bases separated the two germline ends.

The genes are TRBV7-9 and TRBJ2-5; perhaps TRBD1 as D (6 bases). Germline V gives CDR1 SEHNR, CDR2 FQNEAQ (reference sequence). V dropped 5 bases and J dropped 4 bases, with 14 bases sitting between them. The CDR3 extends over 14 amino acids. The DNA of the CDR3 is TGTGCCAGCAGCGACCAGGGCAGGGGAGAGACCCAGTACTTC. This gives the protein CASSDQGRGETQYF.

V gene TRBV5-1 combines with J gene TRBJ1-1, with 9 bases identical to TRBD1. Germline lookup yields CDR1 SGHRS and CDR2 YFSETQ. The CDR3 covers 16 residues. The J segment lost 7 bases and the V segment lost 4 bases, leaving 14 bases of the junction unmatched. The CDR3 reads CASSRTGAGRESEAFF. CDR3 coding DNA: TGCGCCAGCAGCCGGACAGGGGCTGGGCGAGAAAGTGAAGCTTTCTTT.

V and J are TRBV18 and TRBJ1-1; D remains ambiguous. Per germline, CDR1 KGHSH and CDR2 LQKENI. The CDR3 sequence is 14 residues long. V was trimmed by 6 bases and J by 1 base, leaving 12 bases between them. In DNA, the CDR3 is TGTGCCAGCTCCCGATCGAGAGGGAACACTGAAGCTTTCTTT. This sequence encodes CASSRSRGNTEAFF.

This clone was counted a few times. The CDR3 is CASSLGAYTF. In nucleotides, the CDR3 is TGTGCCAGCAGCTTAGGGGCCTACACCTTC. This chain links TRBV7-9 with TRBJ1-2; D is unclear. In germline, CDR1 is SEHNR, CDR2 FQNEAQ (reference sequence). The CDR3 has 10 residues. Trimming removed 1 base from V and 10 bases from J, with 4 bases in between. Full variable domain (remainder filled in from reference TRBV7-9 and TRBJ1-2): DTGVSQNPRHKITKRGQNVTFRCDPISEHNRLYWYRQTLGQGPEFLTYFQNEAQLEKSRLLSDRFSAERPKGSFSTLEIQRTEQGDSAMYLCASSLGAYTFGSGTRLTVV.

The V gene is TRBV2, the J gene TRBJ2-5; D might be TRBD2 (5 bases). V lost 6 bases to trimming and J lost 10 bases, with 18 bases between them. The CDR3 is 13 residues long. Germline CDR1 and CDR2: SNHLY and FYNNEI. CDR3 sequence: CASRANGPADQYF. CDR3 coding DNA: TGTGCCAGCAGGGCTAATGGGCCAGCGGACCAGTACTTC.

The chain joins TRBV11-2 to TRBJ2-6; D may be TRBD1 (6 bases). Trimming pared 2 bases from V and 0 bases from J, leaving 17 bases between. The CDR3 has 19 amino acids. Germline values: CDR1 SGHAT, CDR2 FQNNGV. As DNA, the CDR3 is TGTGCCAGCAGCTTATACAGCAGGACAGCTGTCTCTGGGGCCAACGTCCTGACTTTC. This sequence encodes CASSLYSRTAVSGANVLTF.

V and J are TRBV28 and TRBJ2-7; D unresolved. CDR1 is MDHEN and CDR2 is SYDVKM in the germline V gene. The length of the CDR3 is 15 residues. The germline V and J ends were trimmed by 6 bases and 2 bases, with 17 bases remaining between them. DNA of the CDR3: TGTGCCAGCAGCCCCACCGGTGTCCAGGCCTACGAGCAGTACTTC. This translates into CASSPTGVQAYEQYF.